The 22 T cell receptor beta chains below were found in one sample sequenced in a study of CD8 T cells in ankylosing spondylitis. TCRdb redid the calling of the 5' RACE reads with MiXCR, one entry per CDR3 protein. The repertoire has roughly 150,000 distinct CDR3 sequences, approximately 7.3% of them found once; the top ten carry roughly an eighth. The sequenced material came from blood, either unsorted or a sorted T cell fraction (not recorded which). These receptors were taken from a female donor with ankylosing spondylitis or in good health (not recorded which).

This chain uses TRBV7-3 with TRBJ1-5, with 10 bases identical to TRBD1. This CDR3 has 18 residues. Germline V lookup: CDR1 SGHTA, CDR2 FQGTGA. The V and J ends lost 4 bases and 6 bases, in that order; junction bases with no gene match: 15. As DNA, the CDR3 is TGTGCCAGCAGCTGGACCGGGGCTGACAGGGGGCAGAGTCAGCCCCAGCATTTT. Its translation is CASSWTGADRGQSQPQHF.

The sample holds many counts of this clonotype. The chain recombines TRBV5-5 with TRBJ2-5, with D unresolved. There are 16 residues in the CDR3. Germline lookup yields CDR1 SGHKS and CDR2 YYEKEE (reference sequence). V was trimmed by 4 bases and J by 5 bases, leaving 21 bases between them. CDR3 nucleotide sequence: TGTGCCAGCAGCCTGAGGCCGGCGAAACCCGGGGAGACCCAGTACTTC. Protein product: CASSLRPAKPGETQYF.

Ten or more counts support this clonotype. The genes are TRBV5-5 and TRBJ2-5, with D perhaps assigned TRBD1 or TRBD2 (5 bases each). V was pared by 6 bases and J by 5 bases, with 20 bases between. The CDR3 runs to 15 residues. The germline V gene has CDR1 SGHKS and CDR2 YYEKEE (reference sequence). The CDR3 region has the DNA TGTGCCAGCAACCCACACCACGGGGCCTCGGAGACCCAGTACTTC. This translates into CASNPHHGASETQYF.

This clonotype was counted many times. The chain couples TRBV12-3 or TRBV12-4 to TRBJ2-2; D is possibly TRBD1 (5 bases). CDR3 size: 14 residues. V was trimmed by 3 bases and J by 2 bases, leaving 7 bases between them. The CDR3 protein is CASSFQGNTGELFF. In nucleotides, the CDR3 is TGTGCCAGCAGTTTTCAGGGAAACACCGGGGAGCTGTTTTTT.

The sample holds many counts of this clonotype. V usage is TRBV4-2 and J usage is TRBJ2-6, with D unclear. V was trimmed by 0 bases and J by 0 bases, leaving 9 bases between them. The CDR3 totals 17 residues. In germline, CDR1 is LGHNA, CDR2 YNFKEQ. The CDR3, as DNA: TGTGCCAGCAGCCAAGATTCTTTTCGCTCTGGGGCCAACGTCCTGACTTTC. Translated, it gives CASSQDSFRSGANVLTF.

This clonotype was counted ten times or more. The rearrangement links TRBV20-1 to TRBJ1-1, with D possibly TRBD1 on 5 matching bases. Trimming cost V 3 bases and J 2 bases, with 13 bases left between them. The CDR3 is 14 residues long. Germline CDR1 is DFQATT and CDR2 is SNEGSKA (reference sequence). As DNA, the CDR3 is TGCAGTGCTAGGGATACAGGAGCCAACACTGAAGCTTTCTTT. Its translation: CSARDTGANTEAFF.

This clonotype has ten or more counts. This rearrangement joins TRBV6-1 to TRBJ1-5; tentative D call: TRBD1 (6 bases). Germline V lookup: CDR1 MNHNS, CDR2 SASEGT. V was cut by 5 bases and J by 5 bases, with 13 bases left in between. The CDR3 consists of 14 residues. As DNA, the CDR3 is TGTGCCAGCAGTCGAGGACAGTCCGATCAGCCCCAGCATTTT. This gives the protein CASSRGQSDQPQHF.

This clonotype showed up many times. V gene TRBV6-5 combines with J gene TRBJ2-3; 8 bases align to TRBD2. The CDR3 spans 19 residues. Trimming took 0 bases from V and 3 from J; bases not matched to a gene: 14. The germline V gene encodes CDR1 MNHEY and CDR2 SVGAGI. CDR3: CASSYSPFSGGAATDTQYF. The CDR3 nucleotides read TGTGCCAGCAGTTACTCGCCCTTCTCCGGGGGGGCGGCGACAGATACGCAGTATTTT.

This clonotype turned up a few times. The chain combines TRBV20-1 with TRBJ1-5; perhaps TRBD1 as D (5 bases). Per germline, CDR1 DFQATT and CDR2 SNEGSKA (reference sequence). The CDR3 consists of 14 residues. V dropped 3 bases and J dropped 2 bases, with 11 bases sitting between them. The CDR3 region has the DNA TGCAGTGCTAGCGAGAGGGGCGGCAATCAGCCCCAGCATTTT. This gives the protein CSASERGGNQPQHF.

The rearrangement uses TRBV3-1 and TRBJ2-6; D is perhaps TRBD1 (5 bases). Trimming removed 4 bases at V and 0 bases at J, with 10 bases between. The germline CDR1 and CDR2 sequences are LGHDT and YNNKEL (reference sequence). The CDR3 covers 16 residues. The CDR3, as DNA: TGTGCCAGCAGCCCAAGACAGAGCTCTGGGGCCAACGTCCTGACTTTC. Translated, it gives CASSPRQSSGANVLTF.

This clonotype was seen many times. V and J are TRBV7-9 and TRBJ1-2; 7 nucleotides match TRBD1. Germline CDR1 and CDR2: SEHNR and FQNEAQ (reference sequence). V was pared by 2 bases and J by 8 bases, with 5 bases of the junction left unmatched. The CDR3 runs to 13 residues. The CDR3 loop is CASSLRGPRGYTF. The CDR3 DNA sequence: TGTGCCAGCAGCTTAAGGGGGCCGCGGGGCTACACCTTC.

This clonotype was observed at least ten times. V usage is TRBV5-1 and J usage is TRBJ1-2, with TRBD1 as a possible D gene (5 bases). Trimming shortened V by 4 bases and J by 3 bases, and 16 bases separated the two germline ends. Germline CDR1 reads SGHRS; CDR2 reads YFSETQ. The length of the CDR3 is 15 residues. The CDR3 loop reads CASSVEAGRYYGYTF. Written as DNA, the CDR3 is TGCGCCAGCAGCGTGGAGGCAGGGCGGTACTATGGCTACACCTTC.

This clonotype was seen many times. This chain uses TRBV4-3 with TRBJ1-1, with D perhaps TRBD1 (5 bases). The CDR3 contains 15 residues. V gave up 5 bases and J gave up 0 bases, with 13 bases separating them. Germline values: CDR1 LGHNA, CDR2 YSLEER. CDR3 nucleotides: TGCGCCAGCAGCTTAGGACACCCCATGAACACTGAAGCTTTCTTT. Translated, it gives CASSLGHPMNTEAFF.

This clonotype was observed a few times. One junction end disagrees with the germline gene, perhaps due to a read error. V gene TRBV3-1 combines with J gene TRBJ2-7; D is possibly TRBD1 (5 bases). Germline V gene data show CDR1 as LGHDT and CDR2 as YNNKEL (reference sequence). The CDR3 consists of 15 residues. The CDR3 coding sequence is TGTGCCTGCAGCCAAACTTTTCAGGGCTCCTACGAGCAGTACTTC. It specifies CACSQTFQGSYEQYF.

There are many counts of this clonotype. The chain employs TRBV12-3 or TRBV12-4 and TRBJ2-2; D may be TRBD1 (5 bases). This CDR3 has 13 residues. Deletions cut 2 bases from V and 6 bases from J, with 7 bases between. The CDR3 is CASSLIRAGELFF. In DNA form, the CDR3 reads TGTGCCAGCAGTTTAATCAGGGCCGGGGAGCTGTTTTTT.

This clonotype was detected ten times or more. The chain combines TRBV7-6 with TRBJ1-4, with 7 nucleotides matching TRBD1. The germline V gene encodes CDR1 SGHVS and CDR2 FNYEAQ. V lost 6 bases, J lost 7 bases, and 8 bases stayed unmatched. The CDR3 totals 14 residues. The chain's CDR3 is CASSYSGQLEKLFF. Written as DNA, the CDR3 is TGTGCCAGCAGTTACTCGGGACAGCTTGAAAAACTGTTTTTT.

This clonotype showed up many times. This chain connects TRBV10-3 to TRBJ2-3, with 14 nucleotides matching TRBD2. CDR1 is ENHRY and CDR2 is SYGVKD in the germline V gene. V was pared by 4 bases and J by 2 bases, with 5 bases of the junction left unmatched. The CDR3 totals 17 residues. CDR3 region: CAISGPGLAGVTDTQYF. CDR3 nucleotide sequence: TGTGCCATCAGTGGGCCGGGACTAGCGGGGGTCACAGATACGCAGTATTTT.

This clonotype has ten or more counts. The gene calls are TRBV5-1 and TRBJ1-2; D is perhaps TRBD1 (6 bases). Germline lookup yields CDR1 SGHRS and CDR2 YFSETQ. The V end lost 2 bases, the J end lost 2 bases, and 13 bases lay between the germline ends. The CDR3 contains 15 residues. For the CDR3, the DNA is TGCGCCAGCAGCTTAACAGGACAGCCCAACTATGGCTACACCTTC. The encoded protein is CASSLTGQPNYGYTF.

In this sample, this clonotype turned up many times. The chain has TRBV11-1 and TRBJ2-7; D unresolved. Germline-derived CDR1 and CDR2 are SGHAT and FQDESV (reference sequence). Between the trimmed V and J ends, which lost 6 bases and 0 bases, there was a span of 6 bases. This CDR3 is 12 amino acids long. In nucleotides, the CDR3 is TGTGCCAGCAGTAACAGCTCCTACGAGCAGTACTTC. It yields the protein CASSNSSYEQYF.

This chain joins TRBV5-1 and TRBJ2-2; D is perhaps TRBD1 (5 bases). The V end lost 8 bases, the J end lost 1 base, and 15 bases lay between the germline ends. Germline CDR1 reads SGHRS; CDR2 reads YFSETQ. The CDR3 contains 15 residues. CDR3 amino acids: CASSPGQLNTGELFF. The CDR3 DNA follows: TGCGCCAGTTCCCCCGGACAACTGAACACCGGGGAGCTGTTTTTT. The full variable domain, its missing parts supplied by reference TRBV5-1 and TRBJ2-2, is KAGVTQTPRYLIKTRGQQVTLSCSPISGHRSVSWYQQTPGQGLQFLFEYFSETQRNKGNFPGRFSGRQFSNSRSEMNVSTLELGDSALYLCASSPGQLNTGELFFGEGSRLTVL.

This clonotype was observed once. This chain joins TRBV4-2 and TRBJ2-7; D is undetermined. The length of the CDR3 is 13 residues. Trimming took 1 base from V and 2 from J, leaving 6 bases between them. In germline, CDR1 is LGHNA, CDR2 YNFKEQ. CDR3 in amino acids: CASSQGITYEQYF. DNA of the CDR3: TGTGCCAGCAGCCAAGGGATCACCTACGAGCAGTACTTC.

This clonotype was seen ten or more times. This sequence joins TRBV7-9 and TRBJ2-7, with 7 bases identical to TRBD1. The CDR3 totals 16 residues. CDR1 and CDR2 (germline): SEHNR, FQNEAQ (reference sequence). Trimming removed 5 bases from V and 4 bases from J; junction bases left unmatched: 14. CDR3 sequence reads: CASSTNRGMYLYEQYF. CDR3 DNA: TGTGCCAGCAGCACCAACAGGGGCATGTATCTGTACGAGCAGTACTTC. The full variable domain, with the rest looked up from reference TRBV7-9 and TRBJ2-7, is DTGVSQNPRHKITKRGQNVTFRCDPISEHNRLYWYRQTLGQGPEFLTYFQNEAQLEKSRLLSDRFSAERPKGSFSTLEIQRTEQGDSAMYLCASSTNRGMYLYEQYFGPGTRLTVT.